Listed below are T cell receptor beta chains from one sample, sequenced in a study of OX40 agonist ivuxolimab in advanced cancers. The repertoire was sequenced with immunoSEQ multiplex PCR; TCRdb's copy has only in-frame clones and lacks some. The sample includes over 35,000 clones, about 85% of them seen just once. The sample in question was CD4+ or CD8+ T cells sorted from blood, obtained in a trial of the OX40 agonist ivuxolimab. All receptors derive from an adult with an advanced solid tumor such as melanoma, head and neck, liver or kidney cancer. The CDR3 runs from the conserved cysteine through the conserved F or W. A D gene is named only where the DNA matches it firmly. Clone size appears in some rows only: once, few, many, or a class for an expanded clone.

abundance | j_gene | len | v_gene | d_gene | CDR3nt | CDR3aa
once | TRBJ1-6 | 15 | TRBV7-2 | TRBD1 | TGTGCCAGCAGCTTGACAGGGGGCTTTAATTCACCCCTCCACTTT | CASSLTGGFNSPLHF
- | TRBJ2-1 | 14 | TRBV7-8 | - | TGTGCCAGCAGCTTAGCGGTAGTTGTCAATGAGCAGTTCTTC | CASSLAVVVNEQFF
- | TRBJ2-3 | 13 | TRBV29-1 | - | TGCAGCGTTGTCGCGGGTACCATTGATACGCAGTATTTT | CSVVAGTIDTQYF
once | TRBJ1-3 | 20 | TRBV5-1 | - | TGCGCCAGCAGCTTGGGACTGTCTTTTGACAGGCCACTCTCTGGAAACACCATATATTTT | CASSLGLSFDRPLSGNTIYF
- | TRBJ2-3 | 12 | TRBV7-9 | - | TGTGCCAGCAGCGTAATACTCGATACGCAGTATTTT | CASSVILDTQYF
- | TRBJ2-7 | 11 | TRBV10-3 | - | TGTGCCATCAGTGGGGCCTACGAGCAGTACTTC | CAISGAYEQYF
- | TRBJ2-7 | 14 | TRBV6-5 | - | TGTGCCAGCAGTTACACGATAACGGACTACGAGCAGTACTTC | CASSYTITDYEQYF
- | TRBJ2-1 | 15 | TRBV27 | - | TGTGCCAGCAGTTTTTGGGGTAGCTCCTACAATGAGCAGTTCTTC | CASSFWGSSYNEQFF
- | TRBJ1-2 | 17 | TRBV9 | - | TGTGCCAGCAGCGTAGATCGAAGGGCAGACGGGGCTTATGGCTACACCTTC | CASSVDRRADGAYGYTF
once | TRBJ2-3 | 15 | TRBV2 | - | TGTGCCAGCAGTGAAGCCCCAGCAGGGGCAGATACGCAGTATTTT | CASSEAPAGADTQYF
- | TRBJ2-1 | 12 | TRBV4-3 | - | TGCGCCAGCGGGACCACAACCGGAGAGCAGTTCTTC | CASGTTTGEQFF
- | TRBJ1-4 | 16 | TRBV7-8 | - | TGTGCCAGCAGCTTAAATCCAGGCCCATTTAATGAAAAACTGTTTTTT | CASSLNPGPFNEKLFF
- | TRBJ1-2 | 14 | TRBV6-5 | TRBD1 | TGTGCCAGCACCTTGACAGGGGGCGCCTGGGGCTACACCTTC | CASTLTGGAWGYTF
- | TRBJ2-7 | 16 | TRBV15 | TRBD2 | TGTGCCACCAGCAGAGGGGGACTAGCGGACTCCTACGAGCAGTACTTC | CATSRGGLADSYEQYF
- | TRBJ1-3 | 15 | TRBV7-9 | - | TGTGCCTCCCGGTCGGGGGTACACTTCGGAAACACCATATATTTT | CASRSGVHFGNTIYF
once | TRBJ2-3 | 14 | TRBV2 | - | TGTGCCAGCACGGGATTCCCGAGCACAGATACGCAGTATTTT | CASTGFPSTDTQYF
- | TRBJ2-2 | 10 | TRBV19 | - | TGTGCCTCTAGGGTGGGGGAGCTGTTTTTT | CASRVGELFF
- | TRBJ1-5 | 15 | TRBV4-1 | TRBD1 | TGCGCCAGCAGCCTTGGGACAGGGGCATATCAGCCCCAGCATTTT | CASSLGTGAYQPQHF
- | TRBJ1-2 | 14 | TRBV19 | - | TGTGCCAGTACCACCACTAAGGGTAACTATGGCTACACCTTC | CASTTTKGNYGYTF
- | TRBJ1-5 | 18 | TRBV27 | - | TGTGCCAGCAGTTTATGGGCCCCTGACGGAGAGGGAAGTCAGCCCCAGCATTTT | CASSLWAPDGEGSQPQHF
- | TRBJ2-7 | 14 | TRBV27 | TRBD1 | TGTGCCAGCAGTTTTCCGGGACAGGGGGCCGAGCAGTACTTC | CASSFPGQGAEQYF
- | TRBJ2-1 | 12 | TRBV5-1 | - | TGCGCCAGCACGGGGTCTTACAATGAGCAGTTCTTC | CASTGSYNEQFF
- | TRBJ2-2 | 15 | TRBV7-7 | - | TGTGCTAGCAGCTTAGCGACGGGGGTCGGCGGGGAGCTGTTTTTT | CASSLATGVGGELFF
- | TRBJ2-3 | 17 | TRBV7-8 | - | TGTGCCAGCAGCTTAGTAGGCAGCTCCACAACCACAGATACGCAGTATTTT | CASSLVGSSTTTDTQYF
few | TRBJ2-7 | 14 | TRBV27 | TRBD1 | TGTGCCAGCAGTTTATGGGGACAGGGAAACGAGCAGTACTTC | CASSLWGQGNEQYF
once | TRBJ2-1 | 16 | TRBV5-6 | - | TGTGCCAGCAGTCCTTTGTTGCGGGGCTGCGGTAATGAGCAGTTCTTC | CASSPLLRGCGNEQFF
few | TRBJ1-3 | 16 | TRBV7-9 | - | TGTGCCAGCAGCTTAATTATTGGATACTCTGGAAACACCATATATTTT | CASSLIIGYSGNTIYF
- | TRBJ2-2 | 13 | TRBV6-4 | - | TGTGCCAGCAGCCTTACAGAGACCGGGGAGCTGTTTTTT | CASSLTETGELFF
- | TRBJ2-7 | 12 | TRBV5-6 | - | TGTGCCAGCAGCTTGGGTACCTACGAGCAGTACTTC | CASSLGTYEQYF
- | TRBJ2-7 | 11 | TRBV7-2 | - | TGTGCCAGCAGCTTCTCCTACGAGCAGTACTTC | CASSFSYEQYF
- | TRBJ2-3 | 14 | TRBV11-2 | - | TGTGCCAGCAGCTTAGATCCCAGCGCAGATACGCAGTATTTT | CASSLDPSADTQYF
- | TRBJ1-2 | 13 | TRBV2 | TRBD1 | TGTGCCAGCAGTCCGGATACAGGGGAAAGCTACACCTTC | CASSPDTGESYTF
once | TRBJ2-1 | 16 | TRBV7-3 | - | TGTGCCAGCAGCTTAAGTGTAGCCCAGGGCTACAATGAGCAGTTCTTC | CASSLSVAQGYNEQFF
- | TRBJ2-7 | 12 | TRBV4-3 | - | TGCGCCAGCAGCCAGGAAGGTAGGGAGCAGTACTTC | CASSQEGREQYF
- | TRBJ2-5 | 13 | TRBV13 | - | TGTGCCAGCAGCCCGGGACTGGAAGAGACCCAGTACTTC | CASSPGLEETQYF
- | TRBJ2-3 | 18 | TRBV5-4 | TRBD2 | TGTGCCAGCAGCGCCTGGACTAGCGGGCCTTCTAGCACAGATACGCAGTATTTT | CASSAWTSGPSSTDTQYF
- | TRBJ2-3 | 15 | TRBV19 | - | TGTGCCACCGCCACATTAGAGTTTAACACAGATACGCAGTATTTT | CATATLEFNTDTQYF
once | TRBJ2-7 | 12 | TRBV29-1 | TRBD2 | TGCAGCGTCGTACTAGCGGGAAAAGAGCAGTACTTC | CSVVLAGKEQYF
- | TRBJ2-7 | 14 | TRBV6-4 | - | TGTGCCAGCAGCCGGGTATCAGGGACCTACGAGCAGTACTTC | CASSRVSGTYEQYF
- | TRBJ1-6 | 17 | TRBV7-2 | TRBD1 | TGTGCCAGCAGCTTAGGCTTTCAGGGACAGATTAATTCACCCCTCCACTTT | CASSLGFQGQINSPLHF
- | TRBJ2-2 | 13 | TRBV27 | - | TGTGCCAGCAGTTTATTGGGGACCGGGGAGCTGTTTTTT | CASSLLGTGELFF
- | TRBJ1-2 | 13 | TRBV7-9 | TRBD1 | TGTGCCAGCAGCCCGTTGACAGGGTATGGCTACACCTTC | CASSPLTGYGYTF
- | TRBJ1-1 | 17 | TRBV5-4 | TRBD1 | TGTGCCAGCAGCTCGGGACAGGGGGACGTGCTGGACACTGAAGCTTTCTTT | CASSSGQGDVLDTEAFF
- | TRBJ1-5 | 13 | TRBV27 | - | TGTGCCAGCAGTTTGGGGGCTAATCAGCCCCAGCATTTT | CASSLGANQPQHF
once | TRBJ2-7 | 15 | TRBV4-1 | - | TGCGCCAGCAGCCCTCAACAGCTGGGGTTAGGCGAGCAGTACTTC | CASSPQQLGLGEQYF
- | TRBJ2-2 | 15 | TRBV11-2 | TRBD1 | TGTGCCAGCAGCTTCTCACAGGGGGCGAACGGGGAGCTGTTTTTT | CASSFSQGANGELFF
few | TRBJ2-7 | 14 | TRBV7-8 | TRBD2 | TGTGCCAGCGTAAAACCCGGGGGAGGGTCTGGGCAGTACTTC | CASVKPGGGSGQYF
- | TRBJ2-3 | 11 | TRBV28 | - | TGTGCCAGCAGTTTGACAGATACGCAGTATTTT | CASSLTDTQYF
- | TRBJ1-5 | 12 | TRBV9 | - | TGTGCCAGCAGCGTAGGGGGGGAGCCCCAGCATTTT | CASSVGGEPQHF
once | TRBJ1-5 | 14 | TRBV29-1 | - | TGCAGCGTTGGAGAGGCGGGCTACTCAGCGGCCCAGCATTTT | CSVGEAGYSAAQHF
- | TRBJ2-3 | 12 | TRBV11-1 | TRBD1 | TGTGCCACCCAAGTACTAAACAGGGGGCAGTATTTT | CATQVLNRGQYF
- | TRBJ2-5 | 17 | TRBV27 | TRBD2 | TGTGCCAGCAGTCCACGTGGTAGCGGGATGGCACGAGAGACCCAGTACTTC | CASSPRGSGMARETQYF
- | TRBJ2-7 | 14 | TRBV4-3 | - | TGCGCCAGCAGCCAGGGGCGGGTCGCCTACGAGCAGTACTTC | CASSQGRVAYEQYF
- | TRBJ2-2 | 12 | TRBV19 | - | TGTGCCAGTAACAGGGCAACCGGGGAGCTGTTTTTT | CASNRATGELFF
- | TRBJ1-2 | 14 | TRBV11-2 | - | TGTGCCAGCAGCTTTCCCGGGACGGGATATGGCTACACCTTC | CASSFPGTGYGYTF
- | TRBJ1-3 | 13 | TRBV2 | - | TGTGCCAGCATTGCGGGGTCTGGAAACACCATATATTTT | CASIAGSGNTIYF
- | TRBJ2-3 | 15 | TRBV19 | - | TGTGCCAGTAGTATCGGCGGCAGATTCACAGATACGCAGTATTTT | CASSIGGRFTDTQYF